This T cell receptor beta chain emerged from a study of cytomegalovirus exposure and HLA in healthy donors. Background on the study: Researchers found that approximately 85% of fewer than 450 genotyped donors fell within the Caucasian-associated ancestry cluster.

The PCR used 60 Vbeta and 13 Jbeta primers. TCRdb keeps only in-frame clones here, not all; method: immunoSEQ multiplex PCR. The repertoire includes 100,000 to 150,000 clones, less than 85% of them detected once, and 20% sits in the top ten. This clone was seen only a few times. Trimming left V 1 base short and J 3 bases short, with 10 bases between. The CDR3 runs to 15 residues. Germline loops: CDR1 LNHDA, CDR2 SQIVND (reference sequence). The gene calls are TRBV19 and TRBJ1-5, with D maybe TRBD1 (6 bases). The source of this sequence is a man younger than 30 in good health and CMV-seropositive. Sequencing was performed on PBMCs. CDR3 loop: CASSIGGGPNQPQHF. CDR3 nucleotide sequence: TGTGCCAGTAGTATAGGGGGGGGCCCCAATCAGCCCCAGCATTTT.